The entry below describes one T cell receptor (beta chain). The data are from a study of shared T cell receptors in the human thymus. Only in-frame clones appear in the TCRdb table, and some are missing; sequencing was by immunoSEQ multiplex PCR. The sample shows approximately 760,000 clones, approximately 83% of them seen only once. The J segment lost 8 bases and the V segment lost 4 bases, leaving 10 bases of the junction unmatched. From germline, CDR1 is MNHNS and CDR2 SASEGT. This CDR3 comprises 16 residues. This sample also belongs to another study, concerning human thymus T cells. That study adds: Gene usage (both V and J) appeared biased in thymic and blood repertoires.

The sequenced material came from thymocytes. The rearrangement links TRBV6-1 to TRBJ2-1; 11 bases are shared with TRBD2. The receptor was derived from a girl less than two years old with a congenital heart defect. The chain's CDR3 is CASSATLAGGPDEQFF. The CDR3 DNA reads TGTGCCAGCAGTGCCACTTTAGCGGGGGGGCCTGATGAGCAGTTCTTC.